This is a list of T cell receptor beta chains from one sample in a study of shared T cell receptors in the human thymus. The data were produced by immunoSEQ multiplex PCR, yet TCRdb's version contains in-frame clones alone and is incomplete. The table has about 660,000 clones, 88% seen once; the top ten hold around 0.01%. The sample also formed part of further work on human thymus T cells.

Input material: thymocytes. These receptors originate from a boy under two years old with a congenital heart defect. CDR3s include the opening cysteine and the closing phenylalanine or tryptophan. The D gene is left open where the match is weak. Size is stated for part of the rows, as once, few or many counts, or as a class when the clone is expanded.

J	size	D	V	CDR3	DNA
TRBJ2-3	-	TRBD2	TRBV5-6	CASSPPRTSGRTDTQYF	TGTGCCAGCAGCCCCCCGAGGACTAGCGGGAGGACAGATACGCAGTATTTT
TRBJ2-1	-	TRBD2	TRBV12-5	CASGLVILGVSGSHNEQFF	TGTGCTAGTGGTTTGGTAATCCTCGGTGTGAGCGGGAGCCACAATGAGCAGTTCTTC
TRBJ2-3	-	-	TRBV9	CASSVEKIGGQDTQYF	TGTGCCAGCAGCGTAGAAAAAATTGGAGGTCAGGATACGCAGTATTTT
TRBJ1-4	few	-	TRBV15	CATNHNRGSTNEKLFF	TGTGCCACCAACCACAACCGGGGGAGTACTAATGAAAAACTGTTTTTT
TRBJ1-5	-	-	TRBV30	CAPRSGEGSSQPQHF	TGTGCCCCTAGAAGTGGGGAGGGATCAAGTCAGCCCCAGCATTTT
TRBJ2-3	-	TRBD2	TRBV5-1	CASRNTGTSGRATTDTQYF	TGCGCCAGCAGAAATACCGGGACTAGCGGGAGGGCCACAACAGATACGCAGTATTTT
TRBJ2-5	-	TRBD2	TRBV15	CATSSRQASGGETQYF	TGTGCCACCAGCTCAAGACAGGCGAGCGGGGGGGAGACCCAGTACTTC
TRBJ2-6	-	-	TRBV27	CASSGLSGANVLTF	TGTGCCAGCAGTGGCCTCTCTGGGGCCAACGTCCTGACTTTC
TRBJ2-1	-	-	TRBV5-1	CASSVRDGGTYYNEQFF	TGCGCCAGCAGCGTCCGAGACGGAGGAACCTACTACAATGAGCAGTTCTTC
TRBJ2-7	-	-	TRBV27	CASAILGAYEQYF	TGTGCCAGCGCAATCCTCGGAGCCTACGAGCAGTACTTC
TRBJ2-3	-	TRBD2	TRBV30	CAWSPRSGTSGYSSTDTQYF	TGTGCCTGGAGTCCTCGATCAGGGACTAGCGGTTATTCTAGCACAGATACGCAGTATTTT
TRBJ2-3	-	-	TRBV2	CASSEGADTDTQYF	TGTGCCAGCAGTGAGGGGGCAGACACAGATACGCAGTATTTT
TRBJ2-2	-	TRBD2	TRBV7-2	CASSAGLAGNTGELFF	TGTGCCAGCAGCGCAGGACTAGCGGGAAACACCGGGGAGCTGTTTTTT
TRBJ2-1	-	TRBD2	TRBV27	CASRAGTSRYNEQFF	TGTGCCAGCAGGGCCGGGACTAGCCGATACAATGAGCAGTTCTTC
TRBJ2-3	-	-	TRBV4-2	CASSQERGPGTDTQYF	TGTGCCAGCAGCCAAGAAAGGGGCCCCGGGACAGATACGCAGTATTTT
TRBJ1-4	-	-	TRBV2	CASRGDRPRLGKLFF	TGTGCCAGCCGGGGAGACAGGCCAAGACTTGGGAAACTGTTTTTT
TRBJ2-5	-	TRBD2	TRBV4-1	CASSQDDKREGRETQYF	TGCGCCAGCAGCCAAGATGATAAACGGGAGGGCCGGGAGACCCAGTACTTC